This entry lists 21 T cell receptor beta chains sequenced from one sample in a study of shared clonotypes between healthy human individuals (dated by TCRdb to 2020 to 2021). The library relied on the immunoSEQ multiplex PCR assay. TCRdb holds this immuneACCESS table with in-frame rearrangements only. Some clones are missing; in checked studies, unresolved V genes explain under half, and the rest has no known cause. The sample includes around 1,000,000 clones, with around three quarters observed a single time. About 0.89% of the sample lies in the top ten. The sequencing sample was made of memory CD4+ T cells from PBMCs. Interpreted using the paper, the cell subset or site label stands for: CD45RA-negative fraction. All receptors derive from a man between 18 and 29 years old in good health. Some clones in this sample may be carry-over from other donors' samples.

The genes are TRBV7-8 and TRBJ2-1; D could derive from TRBD1 or TRBD2 (6 bases each). CDR1 and CDR2 from the germline V gene are SGHVS and FQNEAQ. CDR3 length equals 15 residues. Trimming took off 5 bases at V and 7 bases at J, with 18 bases between the two ends. CDR3 sequence reads: CASSLGGTRTNEQFF. CDR3 in DNA: TGTGCCAGCAGCCTAGGGGGGACGAGGACGAATGAGCAGTTCTTC.

Remarks on this clone: Distinct nucleotide sequences in the sample also encode this CDR3. This chain links TRBV5-4 with TRBJ2-1; 13 bases align to TRBD2. Germline V gives CDR1 SGHNT, CDR2 YYREEE (reference sequence). The trim removed 4 bases at V and 4 bases at J, leaving 2 bases unmatched. CDR3 length equals 15 residues. Here the CDR3 DNA reads TGTGCCAGCAGCCGGACTAGCGGGAGTTACAATGAGCAGTTCTTC. As protein: CASSRTSGSYNEQFF.

In its sample, this clone was seen a few times. The gene calls are TRBV9 and TRBJ1-1, with 10 nucleotides matching TRBD1. J lost 1 base, V lost 3 bases, and 9 bases had no gene match. Germline CDR1 and CDR2: SGDLS and YYNGEE. The CDR3 has 17 residues. CDR3 nucleotide sequence: TGTGCCAGCAGCGCGACGGGACAGGGGCTGGGGAACACTGAAGCTTTCTTT. Translating it yields CASSATGQGLGNTEAFF.

The V call is TRBV27, the J call TRBJ2-1; TRBD2 might be the D (6 bases). Germline values: CDR1 MNHEY, CDR2 SMNVEV (reference sequence). This CDR3 is built from 16 residues. V was clipped by 5 bases and J by 5 bases, with 19 bases between them. As DNA, the CDR3 is TGTGCCAGCAGTATGTTCGGGGGAATTCGGAACAATGAGCAGTTCTTC. The encoded protein is CASSMFGGIRNNEQFF.

To note about this clone: In the same sample, other DNA sequences code for this CDR3. The chain is built from TRBV9 and TRBJ2-3, with D perhaps matching TRBD2 (6 bases). This CDR3 is built from 15 residues. The V gene's germline CDR1 is SGDLS and CDR2 YYNGEE. The ends were cut back, 0 bases at V and 0 bases at J, with 8 bases in the middle. The CDR3 spells CASSVAGTSTDTQYF. The CDR3 region has the DNA TGTGCCAGCAGCGTAGCCGGGACTAGCACAGATACGCAGTATTTT.

The chain has TRBV14 and TRBJ1-2; D is unclear. Germline V gene lookup returns CDR1 SGHDN and CDR2 FVKESK. The V and J ends lost 0 bases and 2 bases respectively, with 13 bases between them. This CDR3 has 16 amino acids. This chain's CDR3 is CASSQERYGGNYGYTF. The DNA for the CDR3 is TGTGCCAGCAGCCAAGAAAGGTATGGAGGAAACTATGGCTACACCTTC.

The table lists this clone with a few counts. The J gene is TRBJ1-2, the V gene TRBV7-8, with 8 bases fitting TRBD1. Germline values: CDR1 SGHVS, CDR2 FQNEAQ. CDR3 length: 16 amino acids. J lost 3 bases, V lost 5 bases, and 11 bases had no gene match. The CDR3 DNA sequence: TGTGCCAGCAGCCCATGGGGGGCAGGGGGCTACTATGGCTACACCTTC. The encoded protein is CASSPWGAGGYYGYTF.

CDR3 DNA: TGTGCCAGCAGTTTAGGCGGGGCACGGCCTAACGAGCAGTACTTC. It encodes CASSLGGARPNEQYF. The chain recombines TRBV27 with TRBJ2-7; possible D gene TRBD2, 6 bases. The CDR3 extends over 15 amino acids. Germline V gene sequence: CDR1 MNHEY, CDR2 SMNVEV (reference sequence). The ends were cut back, 2 bases at V and 5 bases at J, with 16 bases in the middle.

The V gene is TRBV18, the J gene TRBJ2-4, with D perhaps TRBD1 (6 bases). This CDR3 is 15 amino acids long. CDR1 and CDR2 from the germline V gene are KGHSH and LQKENI. V was clipped by 6 bases and J by 5 bases, with 17 bases between them. In nucleotides, the CDR3 is TGTGCCAGCTCCCCTAGGACAGTCAATCAAAACATTCAGTACTTC. This translates into CASSPRTVNQNIQYF.

This chain connects TRBV29-1 to TRBJ2-7, with 11 bases that match TRBD2. Germline CDR1 reads SQVTM; CDR2 reads ANQGSEA. V gave up 4 bases and J gave up 6 bases; unmatched junction bases: 8. This CDR3 has 14 amino acids. The CDR3 coding sequence is TGCAGCGTTGCTCAGACTAGCGGGGTTACCGAGCAGTACTTC. Protein: CSVAQTSGVTEQYF.

The chain carries TRBV9 and TRBJ2-3; D not resolved. Germline CDR1 reads SGDLS; CDR2 reads YYNGEE. Trimming shortened V by 2 bases and J by 7 bases, and 8 bases separated the two germline ends. The CDR3 runs 12 residues. CDR3 region: CASSVDLNTQYF. CDR3 DNA sequence: TGTGCCAGCAGCGTCGACTTAAATACGCAGTATTTT.

Only one count was recorded for this clone. The J gene is TRBJ2-7, the V gene TRBV2; weak D call: TRBD1 (6 bases). V lost 1 base to trimming and J lost 3 bases, with 22 bases between them. The germline gives CDR1 SNHLY, CDR2 FYNNEI. The CDR3 has 18 amino acids. The CDR3: CASSEELGHPEKNYEQYF. The CDR3 bases are TGTGCCAGCAGTGAAGAGCTGGGACACCCCGAAAAAAACTACGAGCAGTACTTC.

CDR3 nucleotides: TGTGCCAGCTCACGACTAGCGGGACCGTCCTACGAGCAGTACTTC. It codes for CASSRLAGPSYEQYF. The chain couples TRBV18 to TRBJ2-7; 11 positions agree with TRBD2. The junction had 3 bases not matched to a gene; V was cut back by 4 bases and J by 1 base. This CDR3 region has 15 residues. CDR1 and CDR2 (germline): KGHSH, LQKENI. Together with reference TRBV18 and TRBJ2-7, the CDR3 gives the full variable domain: NAGVMQNPRHLVRRRGQEARLRCSPMKGHSHVYWYRQLPEEGLKFMVYLQKENIIDESGMPKERFSAEFPKEGPSILRIQQVVRGDSAAYFCASSRLAGPSYEQYFGPGTRLTVT.

The rearrangement links TRBV18 to TRBJ1-1, with a possible D match to TRBD1 (6 bases). CDR1 and CDR2 (germline): KGHSH, LQKENI. The CDR3 runs to 15 residues. V was pared by 1 base and J by 6 bases, with 15 bases between. The CDR3 loop is CASSPLGGRPPEAFF. CDR3 DNA sequence: TGTGCCAGCTCACCACTGGGGGGGCGCCCCCCTGAAGCTTTCTTT. The full variable domain, completed using reference TRBV18 and TRBJ1-1, is NAGVMQNPRHLVRRRGQEARLRCSPMKGHSHVYWYRQLPEEGLKFMVYLQKENIIDESGMPKERFSAEFPKEGPSILRIQQVVRGDSAAYFCASSPLGGRPPEAFFGQGTRLTVV.

This clone was counted between two and nine times. This chain uses TRBV4-2 with TRBJ1-1; D call uncertain. Germline CDR1 LGHNA, CDR2 YNFKEQ. V was shortened by 0 bases and J by 1 base, with 6 bases between the two germline ends. The CDR3 contains 14 residues. The CDR3 protein is CASSQDLKNTEAFF. The CDR3 DNA follows: TGTGCCAGCAGCCAAGATCTTAAGAACACTGAAGCTTTCTTT.

In this sample, this clone turned up a few times. V and J are TRBV5-1 and TRBJ1-5, with a possible D match to TRBD1 (5 bases). This CDR3 spans 13 amino acids. Germline lookup yields CDR1 SGHRS and CDR2 YFSETQ. Trimming took 2 bases from V and 8 from J, leaving 11 bases between them. In DNA form, the CDR3 reads TGCGCCAGCAGCTTCGGCAGGGAAAAGCCCCAGCATTTT. Residues: CASSFGREKPQHF.

As regards this clone: This likely comes from a read error, as the CDR3 has no conserved phenylalanine or tryptophan at its end. The chain couples TRBV2 to TRBJ1-5; weak D call: TRBD1 (6 bases). The germline gives CDR1 SNHLY, CDR2 FYNNEI. The CDR3 runs to 12 residues. V was shortened by 4 bases and J by 9 bases, with 10 bases between the two germline ends. In nucleotides, the CDR3 is TGTGCCAGCAGTGTGGGAGGGGGGCCCCAGCATTTA. This encodes CASSVGGGPQHL.

This clone was picked up many times. The rearrangement uses TRBV6-5 and TRBJ1-2, with 8 bases lining up with TRBD1. Germline CDR1 reads MNHEY; CDR2 reads SVGAGI. The CDR3 consists of 13 residues. The V and J ends lost 4 bases and 7 bases, in that order; junction bases with no gene match: 5. The CDR3 region has the DNA TGTGCCAGCAGTTCCGGACAGGGACCTGGCTACACCTTC. This encodes CASSSGQGPGYTF.

The CDR3: CASSLPGTNNEKLFF. The CDR3 nucleotides read TGTGCCAGCAGTTTACCCGGAACAAATAATGAAAAACTGTTTTTT. The rearrangement joins TRBV28 to TRBJ1-4, with D uncertain. The CDR3 consists of 15 residues. Germline V lookup: CDR1 MDHEN, CDR2 SYDVKM. Trimming pared 2 bases from V and 4 bases from J, leaving 11 bases between. The full variable domain, with the rest looked up from reference TRBV28 and TRBJ1-4, is DVKVTQSSRYLVKRTGEKVFLECVQDMDHENMFWYRQDPGLGLRLIYFSYDVKMKEKGDIPEGYSVSREKKERFSLILESASTNQTSMYLCASSLPGTNNEKLFFGSGTQLSVL.

About this clone: Other nucleotide sequences from this sample produce the same CDR3. This chain links TRBV15 with TRBJ1-3; D ambiguous. The CDR3 is 14 amino acids. V shed 0 bases and J shed 1 base, with 4 bases lying between them. CDR1 is LNHNV, CDR2 YYDKDF, per germline (reference sequence). Here the CDR3 DNA reads TGTGCCACCAGCAGAGAGTCGTCTGGAAACACCATATATTTT. It encodes CATSRESSGNTIYF. The complete variable domain, with remaining parts taken from reference TRBV15 and TRBJ1-3, reads DAMVIQNPRYQVTQFGKPVTLSCSQTLNHNVMYWYQQKSSQAPKLLFHYYDKDFNNEADTPDNFQSRRPNTSFCFLDIRSPGLGDTAMYLCATSRESSGNTIYFGEGSWLTVV.

V is TRBV11-2 and J is TRBJ2-2, with 10 bases that match TRBD1. The CDR3 has 16 residues. Trimming removed 1 base from V and 7 bases from J; junction bases left unmatched: 6. Per the germline V gene, CDR1 is SGHAT and CDR2 is FQNNGV. The CDR3 region is CASSLGRQGASGELFF. The CDR3 DNA sequence: TGTGCCAGCAGCTTAGGCCGACAGGGGGCAAGCGGGGAGCTGTTTTTT.